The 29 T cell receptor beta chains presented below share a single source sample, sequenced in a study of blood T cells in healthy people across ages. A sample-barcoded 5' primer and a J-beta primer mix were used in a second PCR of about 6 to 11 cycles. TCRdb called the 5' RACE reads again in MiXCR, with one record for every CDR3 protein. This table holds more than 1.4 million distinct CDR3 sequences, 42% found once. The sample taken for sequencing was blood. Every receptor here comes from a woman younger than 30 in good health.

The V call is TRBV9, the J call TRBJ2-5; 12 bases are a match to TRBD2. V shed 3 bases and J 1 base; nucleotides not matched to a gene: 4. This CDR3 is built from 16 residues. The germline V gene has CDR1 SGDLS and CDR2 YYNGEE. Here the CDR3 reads CASSARTSGVQETQYF. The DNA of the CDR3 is TGTGCCAGCAGCGCGAGGACTAGCGGGGTCCAAGAGACCCAGTACTTC.

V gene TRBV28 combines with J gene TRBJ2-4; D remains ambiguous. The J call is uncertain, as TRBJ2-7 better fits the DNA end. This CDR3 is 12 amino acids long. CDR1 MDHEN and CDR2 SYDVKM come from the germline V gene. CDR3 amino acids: CASSRITGEQYF. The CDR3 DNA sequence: TGTGCCAGCAGCCGTATTACGGGCGAGCAGTACTTC.

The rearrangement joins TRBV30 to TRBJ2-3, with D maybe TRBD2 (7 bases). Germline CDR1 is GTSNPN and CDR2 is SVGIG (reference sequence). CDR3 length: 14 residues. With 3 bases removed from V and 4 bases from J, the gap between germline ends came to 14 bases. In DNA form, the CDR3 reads TGTGCCTGGAGGAATGGGGGGGCTCCAGATACGCAGTATTTT. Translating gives CAWRNGGAPDTQYF.

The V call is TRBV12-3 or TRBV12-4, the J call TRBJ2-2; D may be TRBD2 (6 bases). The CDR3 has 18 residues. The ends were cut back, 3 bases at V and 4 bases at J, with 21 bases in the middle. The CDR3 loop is CASSLLDLAARPTGELFF. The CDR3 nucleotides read TGTGCCAGCAGTTTGTTAGACTTAGCGGCCCGTCCCACCGGGGAGCTGTTTTTT.

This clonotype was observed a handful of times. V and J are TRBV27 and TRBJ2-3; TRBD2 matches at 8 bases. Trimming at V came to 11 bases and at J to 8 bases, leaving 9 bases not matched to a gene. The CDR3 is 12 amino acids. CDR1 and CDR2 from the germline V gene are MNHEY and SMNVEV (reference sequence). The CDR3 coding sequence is TGTGCCTGCGGAATTAGCGGGGTTACGCAGTATTTT. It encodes CACGISGVTQYF.

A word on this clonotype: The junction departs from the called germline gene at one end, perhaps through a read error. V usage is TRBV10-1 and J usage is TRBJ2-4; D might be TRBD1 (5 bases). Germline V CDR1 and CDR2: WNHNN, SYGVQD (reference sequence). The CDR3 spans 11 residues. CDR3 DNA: TGCGCCAGCGGCCAGGGAAACATTCCGTACTTC. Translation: CASGQGNIPYF.

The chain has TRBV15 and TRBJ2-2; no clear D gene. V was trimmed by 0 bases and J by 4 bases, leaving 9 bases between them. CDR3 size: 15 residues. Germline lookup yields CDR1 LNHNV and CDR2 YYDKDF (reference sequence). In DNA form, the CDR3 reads TGTGCCACCAGCAGAGATAAAGGTTTCACCGGGGAGCTGTTTTTT. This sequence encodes CATSRDKGFTGELFF.

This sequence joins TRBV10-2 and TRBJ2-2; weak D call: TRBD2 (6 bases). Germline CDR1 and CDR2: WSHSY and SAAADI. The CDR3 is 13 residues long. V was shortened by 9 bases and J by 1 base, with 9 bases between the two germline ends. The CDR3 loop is CASTRGNTGELFF. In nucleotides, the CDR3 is TGCGCCAGTACGCGGGGGAACACCGGGGAGCTGTTTTTT.

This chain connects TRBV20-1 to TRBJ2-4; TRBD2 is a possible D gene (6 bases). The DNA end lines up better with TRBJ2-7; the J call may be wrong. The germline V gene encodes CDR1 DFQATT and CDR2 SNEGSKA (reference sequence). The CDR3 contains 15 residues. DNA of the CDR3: TGCAGTGCTAGTGGGGAGGAGGCGGGCTTCTACGAGCAGTACTTC. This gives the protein CSASGEEAGFYEQYF.

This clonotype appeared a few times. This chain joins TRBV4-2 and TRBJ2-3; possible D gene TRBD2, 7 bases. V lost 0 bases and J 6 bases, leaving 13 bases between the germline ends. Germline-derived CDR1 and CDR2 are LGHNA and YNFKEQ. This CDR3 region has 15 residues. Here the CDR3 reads CASSQDTAGADTQYF. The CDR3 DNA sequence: TGTGCCAGCAGCCAAGATACGGCGGGGGCTGATACGCAGTATTTT.

The chain's CDR3 is CASGLAGGPFYEQYF. CDR3 nucleotides: TGTGCCAGTGGACTAGCGGGAGGGCCTTTCTACGAGCAGTACTTC. This chain joins TRBV27 and TRBJ2-7, with 15 bases that match TRBD2. This CDR3 has 15 amino acids. In germline, CDR1 is MNHEY, CDR2 SMNVEV (reference sequence). Germline trimming cut 9 bases from V and 3 bases from J; bases unmatched to any gene: 6.

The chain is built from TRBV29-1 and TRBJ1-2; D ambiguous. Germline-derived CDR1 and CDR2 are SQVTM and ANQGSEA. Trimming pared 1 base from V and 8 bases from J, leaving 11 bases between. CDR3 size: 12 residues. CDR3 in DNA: TGCAGCGTTGAAGGGAGGAGGCGCGGCTACACCTTC. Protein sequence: CSVEGRRRGYTF.

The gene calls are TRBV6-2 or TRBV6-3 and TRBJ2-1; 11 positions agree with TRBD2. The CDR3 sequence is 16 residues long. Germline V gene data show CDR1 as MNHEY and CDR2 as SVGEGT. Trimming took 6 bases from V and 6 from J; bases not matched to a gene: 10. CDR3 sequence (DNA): TGTGCCAGCAGATCCAGTAGCGGGAGGGCTTTCAATGAGCAGTTCTTC. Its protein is CASRSSSGRAFNEQFF.

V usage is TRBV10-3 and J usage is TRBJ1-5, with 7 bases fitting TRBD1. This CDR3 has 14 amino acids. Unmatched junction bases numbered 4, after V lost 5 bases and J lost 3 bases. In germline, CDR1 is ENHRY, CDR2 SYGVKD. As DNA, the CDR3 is TGTGCCATCAGTTGGGACAGTTTCAATCAGCCCCAGCATTTT. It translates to CAISWDSFNQPQHF.

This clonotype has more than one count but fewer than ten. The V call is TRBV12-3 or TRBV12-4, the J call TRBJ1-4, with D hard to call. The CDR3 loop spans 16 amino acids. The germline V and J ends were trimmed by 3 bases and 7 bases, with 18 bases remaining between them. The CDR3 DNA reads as TGTGCCAGCAGTTTGACCACTCAGGAGTTCCCTGAAAAACTGTTTTTT. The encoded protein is CASSLTTQEFPEKLFF.

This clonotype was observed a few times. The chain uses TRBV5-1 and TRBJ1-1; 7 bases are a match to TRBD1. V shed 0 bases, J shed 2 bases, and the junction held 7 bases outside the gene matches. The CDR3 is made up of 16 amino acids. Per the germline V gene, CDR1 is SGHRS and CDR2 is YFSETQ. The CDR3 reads CASSLARGQVNTEAFF. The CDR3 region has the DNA TGCGCCAGCAGCTTGGCCAGAGGACAGGTAAACACTGAAGCTTTCTTT.

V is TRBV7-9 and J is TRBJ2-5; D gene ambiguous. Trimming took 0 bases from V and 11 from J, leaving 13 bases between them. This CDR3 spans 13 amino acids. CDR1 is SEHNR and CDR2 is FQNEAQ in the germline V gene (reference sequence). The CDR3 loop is CASSLAVASQQYF. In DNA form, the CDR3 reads TGTGCCAGCAGCTTAGCGGTCGCAAGTCAGCAGTACTTC.

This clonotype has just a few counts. The CDR3 sequence is CSASPGTRRSNEQFF. CDR3 in DNA: TGCAGTGCTAGCCCCGGGACCCGGCGGAGCAATGAGCAGTTCTTC. The chain combines TRBV20-1 with TRBJ2-1; TRBD1 or TRBD2 may be the D gene (5 bases each). Trimming stripped 3 bases from V and 6 bases from J, with 18 bases between. The germline V gene has CDR1 DFQATT and CDR2 SNEGSKA (reference sequence). The CDR3 has 15 amino acids.

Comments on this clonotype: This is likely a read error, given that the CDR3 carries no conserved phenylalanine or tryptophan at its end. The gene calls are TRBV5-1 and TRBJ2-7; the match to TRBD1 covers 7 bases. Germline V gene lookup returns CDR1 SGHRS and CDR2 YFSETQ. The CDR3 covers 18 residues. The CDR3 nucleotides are TGCGCCAGCAGCTTGGTACCAGGGGGAAGCCAAACCTACTACAAGCAGTACATC. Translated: CASSLVPGGSQTYYKQYI.

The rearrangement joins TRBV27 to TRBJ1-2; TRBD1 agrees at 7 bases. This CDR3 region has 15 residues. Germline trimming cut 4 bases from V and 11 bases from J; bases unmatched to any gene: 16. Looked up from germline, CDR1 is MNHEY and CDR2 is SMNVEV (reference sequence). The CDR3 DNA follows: TGTGCCAGCAGTTCGCAATCGACAGGGCTTCCGATGTACACCTTC. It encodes CASSSQSTGLPMYTF.

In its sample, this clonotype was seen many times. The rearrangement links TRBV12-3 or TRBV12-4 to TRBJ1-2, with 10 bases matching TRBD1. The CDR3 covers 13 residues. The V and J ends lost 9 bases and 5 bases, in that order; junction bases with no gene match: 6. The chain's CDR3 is CASRQGARYGYTF. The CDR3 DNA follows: TGTGCCAGTAGACAGGGGGCTAGGTATGGCTACACCTTC.

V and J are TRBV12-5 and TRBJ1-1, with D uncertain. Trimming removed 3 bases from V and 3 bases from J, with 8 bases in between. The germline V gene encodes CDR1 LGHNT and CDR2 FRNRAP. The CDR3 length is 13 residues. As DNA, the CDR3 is TGTGCTAGTGGTTTTCCGGGTCACACTGAAGCTTTCTTT. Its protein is CASGFPGHTEAFF.

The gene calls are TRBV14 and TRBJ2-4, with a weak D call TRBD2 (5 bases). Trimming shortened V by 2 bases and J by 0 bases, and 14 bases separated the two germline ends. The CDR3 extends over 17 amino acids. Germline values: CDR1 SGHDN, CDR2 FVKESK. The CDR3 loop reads CASSQPLGLLAKNIQYF. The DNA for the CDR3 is TGTGCCAGCAGCCAACCGTTAGGACTCCTAGCCAAAAACATTCAGTACTTC.

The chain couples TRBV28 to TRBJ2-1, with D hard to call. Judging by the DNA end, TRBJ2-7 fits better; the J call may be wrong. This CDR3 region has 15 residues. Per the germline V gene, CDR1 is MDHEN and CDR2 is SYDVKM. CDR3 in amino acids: CASNLLQWNYNEQYF. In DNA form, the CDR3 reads TGTGCCAGCAACTTGCTGCAGTGGAACTACAATGAGCAGTACTTC.

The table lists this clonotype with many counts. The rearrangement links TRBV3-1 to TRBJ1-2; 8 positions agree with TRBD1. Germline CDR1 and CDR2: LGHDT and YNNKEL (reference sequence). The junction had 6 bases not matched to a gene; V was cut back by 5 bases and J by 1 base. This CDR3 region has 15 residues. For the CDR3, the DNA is TGTGCCAGCAGCTCCGGGACAGGAGATAACTATGGCTACACCTTC. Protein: CASSSGTGDNYGYTF.

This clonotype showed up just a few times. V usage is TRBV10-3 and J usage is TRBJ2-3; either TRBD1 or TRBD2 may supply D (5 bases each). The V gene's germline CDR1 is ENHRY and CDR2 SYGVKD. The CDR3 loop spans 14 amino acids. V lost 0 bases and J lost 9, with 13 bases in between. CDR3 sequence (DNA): TGTGCCATCAGTGAGTCGGGACCACAGCCCACGCAGTATTTT. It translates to CAISESGPQPTQYF.

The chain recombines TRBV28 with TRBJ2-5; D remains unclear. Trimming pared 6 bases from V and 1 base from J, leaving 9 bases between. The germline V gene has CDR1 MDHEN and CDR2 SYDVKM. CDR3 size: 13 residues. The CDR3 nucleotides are TGTGCCAGCAGGGTTTTTGGCCAAGAGACCCAGTACTTC. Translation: CASRVFGQETQYF.

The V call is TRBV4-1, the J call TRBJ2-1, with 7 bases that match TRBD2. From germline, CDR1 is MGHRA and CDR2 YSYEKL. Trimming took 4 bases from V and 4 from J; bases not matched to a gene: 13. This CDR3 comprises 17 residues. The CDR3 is CASSRGRSAGNYNEQFF. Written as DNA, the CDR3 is TGCGCCAGCAGCCGTGGAAGGTCAGCGGGAAATTACAATGAGCAGTTCTTC.

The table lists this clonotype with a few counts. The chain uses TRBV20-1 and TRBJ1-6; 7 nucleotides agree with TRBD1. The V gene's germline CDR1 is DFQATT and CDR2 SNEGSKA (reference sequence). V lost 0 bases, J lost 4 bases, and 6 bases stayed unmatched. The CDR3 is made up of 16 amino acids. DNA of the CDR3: TGCAGTGCTAGAGATAGGGACAGAGGATATAATTCACCCCTCCACTTT. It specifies CSARDRDRGYNSPLHF.